This T cell receptor (beta chain) was obtained from a study of cytomegalovirus exposure and HLA in healthy donors. Study-wide results and limits: Evidence from a later analysis indicated that most CMV-associated TCR beta chains looked HLA-restricted. V- and J-gene trimming in TCR beta was tied to a missense DCLRE1C variant by an analysis performed later. TCR beta chains numbering more than 150 were designated cytomegalovirus-associated.

This CDR3 is 14 amino acids long. Germline loops: CDR1 MDHEN, CDR2 SYDVKM. Trimming removed 2 bases from V and 6 bases from J, with 10 bases in between. PCR primers comprised 60 Vbeta and 13 Jbeta primers. Clones were read by immunoSEQ multiplex PCR, and TCRdb kept only the in-frame ones, dropping some. There are 130,000 to 150,000 clones in the sample; about three quarters occur only once, and around an eighth lies in the top ten. In regard to this clone: Its antigen is as yet unknown.

What was sequenced was PBMCs. The genes are TRBV28 and TRBJ2-2; TRBD2 is a possible D gene (5 bases). This clonotype was obtained from a human donor in good health. CDR3 sequence reads: CASSLSPGSGELFF. The CDR3 coding sequence is TGTGCCAGCAGTTTAAGCCCGGGGTCCGGGGAGCTGTTTTTT.